This entry describes one T cell receptor beta chain. Its antigen is currently unknown. The data derive from a study of T cells in Graves' hyperthyroidism and ophthalmopathy. Orbital computed tomography and thyroid ultrasound, together with serum TRAb and thyroxine and clinical symptoms, were used for diagnoses. Using RNA transcripts as the source, TCR beta CDR3 regions were amplified. An initial round of RT-PCR targeting the TCR CDR3 relied on the HTBI primer set. MiXCR, applied by TCRdb to the multiplex PCR reads, yields one record per CDR3 protein. The sample shows around 600,000 distinct CDR3 sequences, 45% of them seen only once. Looked up from germline, CDR1 is MNHNY and CDR2 is SVGAGI (reference sequence). There are 14 residues in the CDR3. V was cut by 8 bases and J by 5 bases, with 16 bases left in between. Study-level results: Clonotypes that were expanded in thyroid above 0.001 mostly appeared in blood too.

Sequencing was carried out using peripheral blood or thyroid tissue (not recorded which). The receptor was isolated from an adult man with Graves' disease, either hyperthyroidism or ophthalmopathy (not recorded which). This sequence joins TRBV6-6 and TRBJ1-5, with D maybe TRBD1 (6 bases). Written as DNA, the CDR3 is TGTGCCAGCTTGGCGGGGGCCCTACATCAGCCCCAGCATTTT. Encoded protein: CASLAGALHQPQHF.